These 27 T cell receptor beta chains were sequenced from one sample in a study of Ad26.COV2.S vaccination and SARS-CoV-2 variants (dated by TCRdb to about 2021). Receptor libraries were prepared by the immunoSEQ multiplex PCR assay. TCRdb mirrors the immuneACCESS table, restricted to in-frame sequences. Some clones are absent from its copies; in checked studies, under half trace to an unresolved V gene, and the reason for the others is unknown. For this sample the table gives around 450,000 clones, of which 80% to 90% were detected only once. About 1.7% of the sample is in the top ten clones. The treatment or condition label of this sample denotes: around 19 received Ad26.COV2.S at low or high dose, single or two shots; several received placebo; per-sample allocation not given. For vaccine and placebo recipients, repertoires were sequenced using samples collected on day 63 after the first injection.

Source: peripheral blood, taken in a trial of Ad26.COV2.S vaccine versus placebo. The source is a person between 18 and 65 years old who received the Ad26.COV2.S COVID-19 vaccine or a placebo.

The rearrangement joins TRBV19 to TRBJ1-5; 7 positions agree with TRBD1. CDR1 and CDR2 from the germline V gene are LNHDA and SQIVND (reference sequence). This CDR3 spans 15 amino acids. The trim removed 5 bases at V and 11 bases at J, leaving 15 bases unmatched. CDR3 region: CASSFRDRASRAQHF. In nucleotides, the CDR3 is TGTGCCAGTAGTTTCCGGGACAGAGCCTCCCGAGCCCAGCATTTT.

The genes are TRBV6-2 or TRBV6-3 and TRBJ2-7; D is possibly TRBD2 (6 bases). Trimming took 6 bases from V and 4 from J, leaving 16 bases between them. CDR3 length: 14 residues. From germline, CDR1 is MNHEY and CDR2 SVGEGT. CDR3 nucleotide sequence: TGTGCCAGCAGCGCCGGGACTCTCATTTACGAGCAGTACTTC. It encodes CASSAGTLIYEQYF.

The chain combines TRBV18 with TRBJ1-2, with D perhaps TRBD1 (5 bases). The germline V gene encodes CDR1 KGHSH and CDR2 LQKENI. The V gene lost 5 bases and the J gene lost 7 bases, with 20 bases spanning the gap. This CDR3 comprises 15 residues. This CDR3 is CASSSGGIMESGYTF. The DNA for the CDR3 is TGTGCCAGCTCATCGGGGGGTATTATGGAGTCTGGCTACACCTTC.

Concerning this clone: Sequence at one end of the junction differs from germline and may be a read error. The chain has TRBV28 and TRBJ1-1, with D unclear. The CDR3 covers 12 residues. Germline assignment: CDR1 MDHEN and CDR2 SYDVKM. This CDR3 reads CATNTQNTETFF. CDR3 nucleotides: TGTGCCACCAACACACAGAACACTGAAACTTTCTTT. The variable domain in full, with the rest retrieved from reference TRBV28 and TRBJ1-1, is DVKVTQSSRYLVKRTGEKVFLECVQDMDHENMFWYRQDPGLGLRLIYFSYDVKMKEKGDIPEGYSVSREKKERFSLILESASTNQTSMYLCATNTQNTETFFGQGTRLTVV.

The rearrangement joins TRBV7-8 to TRBJ2-7; D gene ambiguous. With 5 bases removed from V and 2 bases from J, the gap between germline ends came to 10 bases. Germline V gene lookup returns CDR1 SGHVS and CDR2 FQNEAQ. The CDR3 spans 13 residues. The CDR3: CASSPGRPYEQYF. CDR3 sequence (DNA): TGTGCCAGCAGCCCCGGACGGCCCTACGAGCAGTACTTC.

The chain combines TRBV5-4 with TRBJ1-2; 11 bases are shared with TRBD1. Trimming removed 0 bases from V and 8 bases from J; junction bases left unmatched: 6. The CDR3 consists of 15 residues. Germline assignment: CDR1 SGHNT and CDR2 YYREEE (reference sequence). The CDR3 nucleotides are TGTGCCAGCAGCTTGGCGGGACAGGGGGAGAGAGGCTACACCTTC. It yields the protein CASSLAGQGERGYTF.

The V and J genes are TRBV9 and TRBJ2-3; D uncertain. CDR3 size: 14 residues. Germline-derived CDR1 and CDR2 are SGDLS and YYNGEE. V was trimmed by 1 base and J by 1 base, leaving 7 bases between them. The CDR3: CASSVSTGTDTQYF. The CDR3 nucleotides read TGTGCCAGCAGCGTAAGCACAGGCACAGATACGCAGTATTTT.

The genes are TRBV7-3 and TRBJ2-4, with D hard to call. CDR3 size: 13 residues. V dropped 2 bases and J dropped 8 bases, with 10 bases sitting between them. The V gene's germline CDR1 is SGHTA and CDR2 FQGTGA. CDR3 in DNA: TGTGCCAGCAGCTTAGGCCCGGATGACATTCAGTACTTC. Encoded protein: CASSLGPDDIQYF.

This chain connects TRBV4-2 to TRBJ1-5, with D possibly TRBD1 on 6 matching bases. The CDR3 contains 14 residues. The germline V and J ends were trimmed by 4 bases and 13 bases, with 20 bases remaining between them. CDR1 and CDR2 (germline): LGHNA, YNFKEQ. As DNA, the CDR3 is TGTGCCAGCAGCCCAGGGGAGGGGGGACCGCCTCAGCATTTT. Amino acids: CASSPGEGGPPQHF.

The chain is built from TRBV18 and TRBJ2-1, with TRBD1 matching over 7 bases. Per germline, CDR1 KGHSH and CDR2 LQKENI. The CDR3 is 13 residues long. After removal of 3 bases from V and 6 bases from J, the junction contained 2 bases not matched to a gene. DNA for the CDR3: TGTGCCAGCTCACCGGGACAGTCCAATGAGCAGTTCTTC. It yields the protein CASSPGQSNEQFF.

This clone was recorded a few times. CDR3 residues: CASAGSPAYEQYF. Written as DNA, the CDR3 is TGTGCCAGCGCGGGCTCGCCTGCCTACGAGCAGTACTTC. This rearrangement joins TRBV28 to TRBJ2-7; D possibly corresponds to TRBD2 (5 bases). This CDR3 is built from 13 residues. V lost 8 bases, J lost 2 bases, and 13 bases lay in between. Per germline, CDR1 MDHEN and CDR2 SYDVKM.

This sequence joins TRBV14 and TRBJ1-1, with a tentative D call TRBD1 (5 bases). V gave up 0 bases and J gave up 1 base, with 12 bases separating them. Looked up from germline, CDR1 is SGHDN and CDR2 is FVKESK. This CDR3 spans 16 amino acids. The CDR3 spells CASSQEGGRPNTEAFF. The CDR3 DNA follows: TGTGCCAGCAGCCAAGAGGGGGGACGACCGAACACTGAAGCTTTCTTT. The whole variable domain, remainder taken from reference TRBV14 and TRBJ1-1, is EAGVTQFPSHSVIEKGQTVTLRCDPISGHDNLYWYRRVMGKEIKFLLHFVKESKQDESGMPNNRFLAERTGGTYSTLKVQPAELEDSGVYFCASSQEGGRPNTEAFFGQGTRLTVV.

CDR3 DNA sequence: TGCAGCGTTGTTGCTAGCGGGGGGGTAGGAGAGACCCAGTACTTC. This sequence encodes CSVVASGGVGETQYF. The rearrangement uses TRBV29-1 and TRBJ2-5; the match to TRBD2 covers 12 bases. Trimming took 4 bases from V and 4 from J; bases not matched to a gene: 7. Germline assignment: CDR1 SQVTM and CDR2 ANQGSEA. This CDR3 spans 15 amino acids. Combining the CDR3 with reference TRBV29-1 and TRBJ2-5 gives the whole variable domain SAVISQKPSRDICQRGTSLTIQCQVDSQVTMMFWYRQQPGQSLTLIATANQGSEATYESGFVIDKFPISRPNLTFSTLTVSNMSPEDSSIYLCSVVASGGVGETQYFGPGTRLLVL.

The genes are TRBV5-4 and TRBJ1-5; D call uncertain. The germline V gene has CDR1 SGHNT and CDR2 YYREEE (reference sequence). With 4 bases removed from V and 3 bases from J, the gap between germline ends came to 14 bases. The CDR3 extends over 15 amino acids. DNA of the CDR3: TGTGCCAGCAGCCCCTCCGCAGGTCCCAATCAGCCCCAGCATTTT. This sequence encodes CASSPSAGPNQPQHF.

J is TRBJ2-2 and V is TRBV6-4; 11 bases map to TRBD2. This CDR3 is built from 17 residues. V shed 6 bases, J shed 5 bases, and the junction held 11 bases outside the gene matches. CDR1 is MRHNA, CDR2 SNTAGT, per germline. CDR3 in DNA: TGTGCCAGCAGCCCAAGCCTACTAGCGGGAGCAACCGGGGAGCTGTTTTTT. The encoded protein is CASSPSLLAGATGELFF.

This clone was observed once. The V and J genes are TRBV7-6 and TRBJ2-7; D gene ambiguous. Germline V gives CDR1 SGHVS, CDR2 FNYEAQ. Trimming shortened V by 1 base and J by 2 bases, and 9 bases separated the two germline ends. The CDR3 is 14 amino acids. The CDR3 DNA sequence: TGTGCCAGCAGCTTAGGCCGAACCCCCTACGAGCAGTACTTC. Translating it yields CASSLGRTPYEQYF.

The rearrangement joins TRBV10-3 to TRBJ2-7; a possible D gene is TRBD2 (6 bases). V was trimmed by 2 bases and J by 3 bases, leaving 14 bases between them. Germline CDR1 reads ENHRY; CDR2 reads SYGVKD. This CDR3 has 15 residues. In nucleotides, the CDR3 is TGTGCCATCAGTGAGGCGTCGGGACTGCGCTACGAGCAGTACTTC. Translation gives CAISEASGLRYEQYF.

The chain links TRBV7-2 to TRBJ2-7, with TRBD2 matching 10 bases. V lost 5 bases to trimming and J lost 2 bases; unmatched junction nucleotides: 6. Germline CDR1 is SGHTA and CDR2 is FQGNSA. The CDR3 extends over 15 amino acids. The CDR3 sequence: CASSPLAGSTYEQYF. The DNA of the CDR3 is TGTGCCAGCAGCCCACTAGCGGGGAGTACCTACGAGCAGTACTTC. Together with reference TRBV7-2 and TRBJ2-7, the CDR3 gives the full variable domain: GAGVSQSPSNKVTEKGKDVELRCDPISGHTALYWYRQSLGQGLEFLIYFQGNSAPDKSGLPSDRFSAERTGGSVSTLTIQRTQQEDSAVYLCASSPLAGSTYEQYFGPGTRLTVT.

As for this clone: This sample includes further DNA sequences coding for the same CDR3. The chain joins TRBV4-2 to TRBJ1-2; no clear D gene. CDR3 length equals 12 residues. The germline V and J ends were trimmed by 0 bases and 5 bases, with 4 bases remaining between them. Germline loops: CDR1 LGHNA, CDR2 YNFKEQ. The CDR3 loop reads CASSQDGYGYTF. The CDR3 region has the DNA TGTGCCAGCAGCCAAGACGGGTATGGCTACACCTTC.

The genes are TRBV9 and TRBJ1-2; the match to TRBD1 covers 8 bases. Germline V CDR1 and CDR2: SGDLS, YYNGEE. Losses at the gene ends were 3 bases for V and 7 bases for J; bases not matched to a gene: 11. The CDR3 runs 15 residues. For the CDR3, the DNA is TGTGCCAGCAGCGCAGAGGACAGGGTCGGGTTTGGCTACACCTTC. Amino acids: CASSAEDRVGFGYTF.

This clone appeared a few times. This chain uses TRBV6-5 with TRBJ1-4; 10 bases match TRBD1. This CDR3 is 14 amino acids long. Unmatched junction bases numbered 7, after V lost 5 bases and J lost 10 bases. Germline-derived CDR1 and CDR2 are MNHEY and SVGAGI. The CDR3, as DNA: TGTGCCAGCAGTACCGGGACAGGGGATACAAAACTGTTTTTT. Translation gives CASSTGTGDTKLFF.

The J gene is TRBJ1-1, the V gene TRBV19; D not certain. Germline-derived CDR1 and CDR2 are LNHDA and SQIVND (reference sequence). V gave up 6 bases and J gave up 1 base, with 6 bases separating them. The CDR3 runs to 12 residues. CDR3 DNA sequence: TGTGCCAGTAGCTTTGAGAACACTGAAGCTTTCTTT. This encodes CASSFENTEAFF. Filled out from reference TRBV19 and TRBJ1-1, the complete variable domain reads DGGITQSPKYLFRKEGQNVTLSCEQNLNHDAMYWYRQDPGQGLRLIYYSQIVNDFQKGDIAEGYSVSREKKESFPLTVTSAQKNPTAFYLCASSFENTEAFFGQGTRLTVV.

J is TRBJ1-5 and V is TRBV7-2; D is unclear. Germline values: CDR1 SGHTA, CDR2 FQGNSA. The CDR3 runs 14 residues. V was pared by 1 base and J by 6 bases, with 10 bases between. Here the CDR3 reads CASSLGLESQPQHF. The CDR3, as DNA: TGTGCCAGCAGCTTAGGGCTCGAGAGTCAGCCCCAGCATTTT.

The rearrangement uses TRBV27 and TRBJ2-1; 9 positions agree with TRBD1. CDR3 length equals 16 residues. CDR1 and CDR2 (germline): MNHEY, SMNVEV (reference sequence). J gave up 7 bases and V 4 bases, and 11 bases lay outside the gene matches. CDR3 loop: CASSSYRGPHWNEQFF. In DNA, the CDR3 is TGTGCCAGCAGTTCTTACAGGGGGCCGCACTGGAATGAGCAGTTCTTC.

As to this clone: Other DNA sequences from this sample encode an identical CDR3 as well. The chain employs TRBV9 and TRBJ1-1; D is unclear. The V gene lost 0 bases and the J gene lost 0 bases, with 3 bases spanning the gap. The germline gives CDR1 SGDLS, CDR2 YYNGEE. This CDR3 spans 13 amino acids. The DNA of the CDR3 is TGTGCCAGCAGCGTAGGAATGAACACTGAAGCTTTCTTT. Protein sequence: CASSVGMNTEAFF. The variable domain in full, completed from reference TRBV9 and TRBJ1-1, reads DSGVTQTPKHLITATGQRVTLRCSPRSGDLSVYWYQQSLDQGLQFLIQYYNGEERAKGNILERFSAQQFPDLHSELNLSSLELGDSALYFCASSVGMNTEAFFGQGTRLTVV.

The chain uses TRBV7-3 and TRBJ2-2, with 7 bases lining up with TRBD2. This CDR3 comprises 14 residues. V gave up 7 bases and J gave up 1 base; unmatched junction bases: 3. Germline lookup yields CDR1 SGHTA and CDR2 FQGTGA. This CDR3 is CASTAGLNTGELFF. In DNA form, the CDR3 reads TGTGCCAGCACAGCGGGACTGAACACCGGGGAGCTGTTTTTT.

V is TRBV7-6 and J is TRBJ2-1, with 11 bases lining up with TRBD2. V gave up 1 base and J gave up 4 bases; unmatched junction bases: 6. CDR1 is SGHVS, CDR2 FNYEAQ, per germline. The CDR3 consists of 17 residues. CDR3 loop: CASSLVGGTSGYNEQFF. As DNA, the CDR3 is TGTGCCAGCAGCTTAGTAGGTGGGACTAGCGGTTACAATGAGCAGTTCTTC.